Below, 8 T cell receptor beta chains from the same sample are listed, as sequenced in a study of blood T cell repertoires in COVID-19 (dated by TCRdb to the early 2020s). The library was prepared using the immunoSEQ multiplex PCR assay. The source is immuneACCESS, and TCRdb retained only in-frame sequences with V and J called. Part of the clones is not carried over; for the studies checked, unresolved V genes explain less than half of this, and the remainder is unexplained. In this sample the table shows tens of thousands of clones, about 80% of which occur a single time. Of the sample, under 55% is held by the ten largest clones. Source material: peripheral blood. The receptors derive from a human donor in a cohort sampled during active COVID-19.

Here the CDR3 reads CASSREVGQPQHF. CDR3 nucleotide sequence: TGTGCCAGCAGCCGGGAGGTAGGCCAGCCCCAGCATTTT. The J gene is TRBJ1-5, the V gene TRBV4-2, with no clear D. V was pared by 4 bases and J by 7 bases, with 11 bases between. Germline V CDR1 and CDR2: LGHNA, YNFKEQ. CDR3 length: 13 residues.

The chain combines TRBV5-1 with TRBJ2-1, with D possibly TRBD2 on 5 matching bases. Germline CDR1 SGHRS, CDR2 YFSETQ. Trimming removed 0 bases from V and 3 bases from J, with 10 bases in between. The CDR3 runs 15 residues. The CDR3 region is CASSLAVGIYNEQFF. CDR3 nucleotide sequence: TGCGCCAGCAGCTTGGCGGTCGGGATCTACAATGAGCAGTTCTTC.

J is TRBJ2-7 and V is TRBV14; 10 bases match TRBD2. This CDR3 region has 17 residues. Germline V gene data show CDR1 as SGHDN and CDR2 as FVKESK. With V trimmed by 0 bases and J by 2 bases, 7 bases remained unmatched. CDR3 sequence (DNA): TGTGCCAGCAGCCAAGAGCCACTAGCGGGGATTACCTACGAGCAGTACTTC. Amino acid sequence: CASSQEPLAGITYEQYF.

The rearrangement joins TRBV7-9 to TRBJ2-7; possible D gene TRBD2, 5 bases. The germline V and J ends were trimmed by 6 bases and 1 base, with 13 bases remaining between them. The CDR3 is made up of 14 amino acids. CDR1 SEHNR and CDR2 FQNEAQ come from the germline V gene (reference sequence). CDR3 residues: CASRTSGTSYEQYF. For the CDR3, the DNA is TGTGCCAGCAGAACAAGCGGTACTTCCTACGAGCAGTACTTC. Looking up the rest from reference TRBV7-9 and TRBJ2-7 gives the full variable domain: DTGVSQNPRHKITKRGQNVTFRCDPISEHNRLYWYRQTLGQGPEFLTYFQNEAQLEKSRLLSDRFSAERPKGSFSTLEIQRTEQGDSAMYLCASRTSGTSYEQYFGPGTRLTVT.

Comments on this clone: One end of the junction varies from germline; a read error may be responsible. V gene TRBV7-8 combines with J gene TRBJ2-7; 8 nucleotides line up with TRBD1. The CDR3 has 14 residues. Germline values: CDR1 SGHVS, CDR2 FQNEAQ. The CDR3 region is CASSPGQVWAKGDF. For the CDR3, the DNA is TGTGCCAGCAGCCCGGGACAGGTCTGGGCGAAGGGCGACTTC.

The chain is built from TRBV16 and TRBJ2-1, with 10 bases identical to TRBD1. Germline V CDR1 and CDR2: KGHSY, FQNENV. J lost 7 bases, V lost 1 base, and 7 bases had no gene match. The CDR3 extends over 16 amino acids. The CDR3 coding sequence is TGTGCCAGCAGCCAATTCTCTGGGACAGGGGCGAATGAGCAGTTCTTC. It is translated as CASSQFSGTGANEQFF.

The chain recombines TRBV27 with TRBJ2-3; TRBD2 matches 9 bases. Germline V gene lookup returns CDR1 MNHEY and CDR2 SMNVEV (reference sequence). The CDR3 is 15 amino acids. J lost 3 bases, V lost 8 bases, and 9 bases had no gene match. CDR3 nucleotides: TGTGCCAGCGGGCGACTAGCGGTGGGGACAGATACGCAGTATTTT. Encoded protein: CASGRLAVGTDTQYF.

This rearrangement joins TRBV2 to TRBJ1-2, with D unresolved. CDR1 SNHLY and CDR2 FYNNEI come from the germline V gene. Trimming pared 7 bases from V and 8 bases from J, leaving 14 bases between. CDR3 length: 12 residues. The CDR3 is CASTAGQVGYTF. In nucleotides, the CDR3 is TGTGCCAGCACTGCCGGCCAGGTCGGCTACACCTTC.